Detailed here is one T cell receptor (beta chain). A few counts support this clonotype. Its recognized antigen is unknown. No clone much larger than this one lies a single base away; base qualities are absent. This sample was included in a study of T cell repertoires in cytomegalovirus infection (dated by TCRdb to 2018 to 2020). For context, the study as a whole: Recently identified HLA-C-restricted CMV epitopes, whose presentation resists viral immunomodulation, were targeted by peptide stimulations together with well-studied HLA-B-restricted epitopes. Because public TCR beta signatures pointed to carriage of CMV infection together with the matching HLA type, the HLA type of each donor mattered for the analysis. The paper's findings and limits, for the study overall: Carriers of CMV infection plus the relevant HLA type were discriminated by the cumulative frequency of public TCR beta family members in the study cohort and in an independent approximately 400-donor cohort. In the ex vivo response, HLA-C-restricted CMV-specific TCR beta clonotypes were dominant, and in two of eight donors the single most frequent clonotype came from this HLA-C-restricted group.

The treatment or condition label for this specimen denotes: in vitro stimulation with specific CMV peptide epitopes to enrich CMV-specific T cells. Sequencing was performed on an Illumina HiSeq 1500. Starting from the raw public reads, TCRdb applied fastp trimming at Q25, assembled clones with MiXCR and retained in-frame beta chains. Merged by CDR3 protein, the rows form single entries marked with the most common genes and DNA. A total of about 920,000 distinct CDR3 sequences appear in this sample, 30% to 40% of them only once. The ten largest clones take up about 14% of the sample. The sequencing here drew on cultured CD8+ T cells from PBMCs, taken from culture after CMV antigen stimulation. This sequence originates from a human donor in good health (CMV status not recorded). Some clones in this sample may be carry-over from other donors' samples.

The DNA is TGTGCCAGCAATTTTCCCTCCGGGACAAACTACAATGAGCAGTTCTTC. The translation is CASNFPSGTNYNEQFF. The receptor chain draws on TRBV7-9 and TRBJ2-1; TRBD1 is a weak D gene call, 6 bases matching. Counted from cysteine to phenylalanine, this CDR3 has 16 amino acids. Of all the DNA, just the CDR3 is kept, 48 bases in frame from base 1. The junction carries 19 bases between V and J, which are trimmed by 7 bases and 3 bases respectively. Based on the germline V gene (reference sequence), the CDR1 and CDR2 sequences are SEHNR and FQNEAQ.